These 4 T cell receptor beta chains were sequenced from one sample in a study of T cells in Graves' hyperthyroidism and ophthalmopathy. Amplified TCR beta CDR3 regions came from RNA transcripts. RT-PCR in the first round (using the HTBI primer set) targeted the TCR CDR3. TCRdb reprocessed the multiplex PCR reads via MiXCR and lists one record per CDR3 protein. The top ten hold approximately 60% of the sample, which has under 300,000 distinct CDR3 sequences, approximately 20% seen once. The sequenced sample was blood. The receptor source for this set is a man aged 25-40 years with Graves' ophthalmopathy.

This clonotype came up many times. The chain recombines TRBV24-1 with TRBJ2-3; possibly TRBD2 for D (5 bases). Deletions cut 10 bases from V and 1 base from J, with 20 bases between. CDR3 length: 16 amino acids. Germline lookup yields CDR1 KGHDR and CDR2 SFDVKD. The CDR3 nucleotides are TGTGCCACAAAAGCAGCCAGCGGTTTAGGCACAGATACGCAGTATTTT. Protein product: CATKAASGLGTDTQYF.

This clonotype was observed at least ten times. The chain joins TRBV3-1 to TRBJ1-1, with 9 bases aligning to TRBD1. CDR1 LGHDT and CDR2 YNNKEL come from the germline V gene (reference sequence). The CDR3 spans 13 residues. The V and J ends lost 4 bases and 8 bases, in that order; junction bases with no gene match: 5. The CDR3 loop reads CASSLSDRGEAFF. The CDR3 DNA is TGTGCCAGCAGCCTCTCGGACAGGGGCGAAGCTTTCTTT. Drawing the rest from reference TRBV3-1 and TRBJ1-1, the complete variable domain is DTAVSQTPKYLVTQMGNDKSIKCEQNLGHDTMYWYKQDSKKFLKIMFSYNNKELIINETVPNRFSPKSPDKAHLNLHINSLELGDSAVYFCASSLSDRGEAFFGQGTRLTVV.

This clonotype was detected a few times. The chain combines TRBV9 with TRBJ2-7; TRBD2 might be the D (6 bases). Germline V gene sequence: CDR1 SGDLS, CDR2 YYNGEE. Between the trimmed V and J ends, which lost 0 bases and 4 bases, there was a span of 17 bases. CDR3 length equals 16 residues. The DNA of the CDR3 is TGTGCCAGCAGCGTAGAGTCAGTCGGGAGCGGGTACGAGCAGTACTTC. Translated, it gives CASSVESVGSGYEQYF.

This clonotype was observed a few times. CDR3 protein: CASSPILAGSSYNEQFF. DNA of the CDR3: TGTGCCAGCAGCCCTATTTTAGCGGGGTCCTCCTACAATGAGCAGTTCTTC. The V gene is TRBV28, the J gene TRBJ2-1, with 8 bases lining up with TRBD2. The CDR3 sequence is 17 residues long. V dropped 6 bases and J dropped 0; count of bases not matched to a gene: 10. CDR1 MDHEN and CDR2 SYDVKM come from the germline V gene. Complete variable domain (other parts from reference TRBV28 and TRBJ2-1): DVKVTQSSRYLVKRTGEKVFLECVQDMDHENMFWYRQDPGLGLRLIYFSYDVKMKEKGDIPEGYSVSREKKERFSLILESASTNQTSMYLCASSPILAGSSYNEQFFGPGTRLTVL.